Listed below are T cell receptor beta chains from one sample, sequenced in a study of shared clonotypes between healthy human individuals. The repertoire was sequenced with immunoSEQ multiplex PCR; TCRdb's copy has only in-frame clones and lacks some. The sample has 95,000 to 120,000 clones; about 71% are singletons. Sequencing was carried out using memory CD8+ T cells sorted from blood. These receptors were obtained from a woman in her thirties in good health. CDR3s include the opening cysteine and the closing phenylalanine or tryptophan. A D gene is named only where the DNA matches it firmly. Some rows mark clone size as missing; the rest say once, few, many or name a class of expanded clone.

>13|TRBJ2-1|TRBV4-1|TRBD1|-
TGCGCCAGCAGCCAACCGGACAGGGATGAGCAGTTCTTC
CASSQPDRDEQFF
>15|TRBJ2-7|TRBV13|TRBD1|-
TGTGCCAGCACCTCCTGGACAGGGGTATCCTACGAGCAGTACTTC
CASTSWTGVSYEQYF
>12|TRBJ2-1|TRBV29-1|-|-
TGCAGCGTTGTTAGGGGGTACAATGAGCAGTTCTTC
CSVVRGYNEQFF
>16|TRBJ2-7|TRBV4-1|TRBD2|once
TGCGCCAGCAGCCAAGTAGGAGGCGGGAGGGCTTTAGAGCAGTACTTC
CASSQVGGGRALEQYF
>15|TRBJ2-2|TRBV13|-|-
TGTGCCAGCAGCGAGAGAAACCCAGAGGCCGGGGAGCTGTTTTTT
CASSERNPEAGELFF
>14|TRBJ1-5|TRBV7-2|TRBD1|few
TGTGCCAGCAGCCCTGACAGGGAATCGCGGCCCCAGCATTTT
CASSPDRESRPQHF
>15|TRBJ2-7|TRBV6-1|-|-
TGTGCCACCAGCGCTAGCGTTCGCACTTCCTACGAGCAGTACTTC
CATSASVRTSYEQYF
>13|TRBJ2-5|TRBV9|-|-
TGTGCCAGCAGCGTAGGGACCGCGTCGTCCCAGTACTTC
CASSVGTASSQYF
>14|TRBJ1-5|TRBV2|TRBD1|-
TGTGCCAGCAGTAGACAGGGATACGGGGAGCCCCAGCATTTT
CASSRQGYGEPQHF
>15|TRBJ1-5|TRBV28|-|once
TGTGCCAGCAGTTTGTCCAGATATAGCAATCAGCCCCAGCATTTT
CASSLSRYSNQPQHF
>12|TRBJ1-2|TRBV10-3|-|-
TGTGCCATCAGTGACAGGTTCTATGGCTACACCTTC
CAISDRFYGYTF
>11|TRBJ1-2|TRBV11-2|-|-
TGTGCCAGCAGCTTAATCTATGGCTACACCTTC
CASSLIYGYTF
>18|TRBJ2-2|TRBV7-8|TRBD2|-
TGTGCCAGCAGCCCACAGGGACTAGCGGGAGGGCGGACCGGGGAGCTGTTTTTT
CASSPQGLAGGRTGELFF
>13|TRBJ1-2|TRBV27|-|-
TGTGCCAGCAGGAGGGGAAGTTCCTATGGCTACACCTTC
CASRRGSSYGYTF
>16|TRBJ2-7|TRBV5-5|TRBD2|-
TGTGCCAGCAGCATCGGACTAGCGGGAGTACCCTACGAGCAGTACTTC
CASSIGLAGVPYEQYF
>15|TRBJ1-6|TRBV28|TRBD1|-
TGTGCCAGCAGTAACAACCGGGACAGTTCCTCACCCCTCCACTTT
CASSNNRDSSSPLHF
>15|TRBJ2-1|TRBV28|TRBD2|-
TGTGCCAGCAGCCGACTAGCGGGAGGGCCCCAGGAGCAGTTCTTC
CASSRLAGGPQEQFF
>17|TRBJ2-7|TRBV4-2|TRBD2|few
TGTGCCAGCAGCCAAACGACTAGCGGGGAAAGCTCCTACGAGCAGTACTTC
CASSQTTSGESSYEQYF
>16|TRBJ2-2|TRBV28|-|-
TGTGCCAGCAGTGCCTCCGGGACCCCCGGGACCGGGGAGCTGTTTTTT
CASSASGTPGTGELFF
>15|TRBJ1-2|TRBV2|-|-
TGTGCCAGCAGTGAAGGGGTCAGGGAGAACTATGGCTACACCTTC
CASSEGVRENYGYTF
>15|TRBJ2-7|TRBV11-2|-|-
TGTGCCAGCTTGGGGGCAGTGGGGGACTACTACGAGCAGTACTTC
CASLGAVGDYYEQYF
>13|TRBJ1-1|TRBV7-3|-|-
TGTGCCAGCAGCTTCGGAGGTGGCACTGAAGCTTTCTTT
CASSFGGGTEAFF
>14|TRBJ1-5|TRBV27|-|-
TGTGCCAGCAGTCGGGGGGCCGGGGATCAGCCCCAGCATTTT
CASSRGAGDQPQHF
>15|TRBJ2-3|TRBV19|TRBD2|once
TGTGCCAGTAGTGTACTAGCGTCAGCCGAAGATACGCAGTATTTT
CASSVLASAEDTQYF
>16|TRBJ2-7|TRBV10-2|TRBD1|-
TGCGCCAGCAGGGACGATGGACAGGGGGCCCCCTACGAGCAGTACTTC
CASRDDGQGAPYEQYF
>18|TRBJ2-1|TRBV14|TRBD2|-
TGTGCCAGCAGCCAGTGGACTAGCGGGAGGTTTAGTGTTGGTGAGCAGTTCTTC
CASSQWTSGRFSVGEQFF
>13|TRBJ2-7|TRBV10-3|TRBD1|few
TGTGCCACCCTAGGACAGGGAAAATACGAGCAGTACTTC
CATLGQGKYEQYF
>13|TRBJ1-2|TRBV15|-|-
TGTGCCACCAGGGGACCCCCCAGCTATGGCTACACCTTC
CATRGPPSYGYTF
>13|TRBJ1-1|TRBV18|-|-
TGTGCCAGCTCACCATCGGAGAACACTGAAGCTTTCTTT
CASSPSENTEAFF
>13|TRBJ2-7|TRBV6-1|-|-
TGTGCCAGCAGTTCCTCCTACTCCTACGAGCAGTACTTC
CASSSSYSYEQYF
>15|TRBJ2-7|TRBV28|TRBD1|once
TGTGCCAGCAGTTTGTGGGGGACAGGGACCTACGAGCAGTACTTC
CASSLWGTGTYEQYF
>16|TRBJ2-7|TRBV5-1|-|-
TGCGCCAGCAGCTGGGGGACGGTCTTGCCCTCCTACGAGCAGTACTTC
CASSWGTVLPSYEQYF
>15|TRBJ2-1|TRBV7-9|TRBD2|-
TGTGCCAGCAGCTTCGGGGGAGGGCCCTGGAATGAGCAGTTCTTC
CASSFGGGPWNEQFF
>14|TRBJ2-7|TRBV11-2|-|-
TGTGCCAGCAGCCCATATGGGGCTTCGTACGAGCAGTACTTC
CASSPYGASYEQYF
>15|TRBJ2-4|TRBV19|-|-
TGTGCCAGTGGTACCTCAGGCCTAGCCAAAAACATTCAGTACTTC
CASGTSGLAKNIQYF
>14|TRBJ2-7|TRBV7-9|TRBD2|-
TGTGCCAGCAGCCCGCGGGAGGGCCTGGGCGAGCAGTACTTC
CASSPREGLGEQYF
>16|TRBJ1-4|TRBV15|TRBD1|-
TGTGCCACCAGCAGAGATATGGGCAGGGGGCATGAAAAACTGTTTTTT
CATSRDMGRGHEKLFF
>15|TRBJ2-7|TRBV10-2|-|-
TGCGCCAGCAGACCCGGGGGACCGAGCTCCTACGAGCAGTACTTC
CASRPGGPSSYEQYF
>11|TRBJ2-7|TRBV7-9|-|-
TGTGCCAGCAGCCTCGACTACGAGCAGTACTTC
CASSLDYEQYF
>15|TRBJ2-5|TRBV7-9|-|few
TGTGCCAGCAGCCGCAGGGGAGGGGGCCAAGAGACCCAGTACTTC
CASSRRGGGQETQYF
>17|TRBJ2-2|TRBV28|TRBD2|once
TGTGCCAGCAGGTCGACTAGCGGGAAAAGTAGCACCGGGGAGCTGTTTTTT
CASRSTSGKSSTGELFF
>13|TRBJ1-3|TRBV28|-|-
TGTGCCAGCAGTTTGTTCACCGGAAACACCATATATTTT
CASSLFTGNTIYF
>15|TRBJ2-3|TRBV9|TRBD2|-
TGTGCCAGCAGCTCAGCTAGCGGGCGTCCAGATACGCAGTATTTT
CASSSASGRPDTQYF
>12|TRBJ2-5|TRBV6-6|-|-
TGTGCCAGCAACCGACTCGGAGAGACCCAGTACTTC
CASNRLGETQYF
>15|TRBJ2-3|TRBV28|TRBD2|-
TGTGCCAGCAGTCCCCTCTCCGGGGGGTCAGATACGCAGTATTTT
CASSPLSGGSDTQYF
>14|TRBJ2-2|TRBV28|-|-
TGTGCCAGCACCCCCCCGGGGAGCGGCGGGGAGCTGTTTTTT
CASTPPGSGGELFF
>15|TRBJ1-5|TRBV6-4|-|few
TGTGCCAGCAGTGTGAACGGGGAAGAGAATCAGCCCCAGCATTTT
CASSVNGEENQPQHF